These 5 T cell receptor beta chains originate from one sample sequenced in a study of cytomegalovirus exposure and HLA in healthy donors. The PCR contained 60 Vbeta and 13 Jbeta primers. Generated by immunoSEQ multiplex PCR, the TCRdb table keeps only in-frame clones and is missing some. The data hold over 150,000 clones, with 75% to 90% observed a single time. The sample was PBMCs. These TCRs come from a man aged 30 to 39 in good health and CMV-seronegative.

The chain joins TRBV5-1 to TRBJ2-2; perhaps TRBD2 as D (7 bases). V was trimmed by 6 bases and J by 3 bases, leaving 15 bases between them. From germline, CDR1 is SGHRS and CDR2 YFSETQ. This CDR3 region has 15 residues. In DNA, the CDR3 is TGCGCCAGCAAGTCCGGGGGGCAGTACACCGGGGAGCTGTTTTTT. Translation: CASKSGGQYTGELFF.

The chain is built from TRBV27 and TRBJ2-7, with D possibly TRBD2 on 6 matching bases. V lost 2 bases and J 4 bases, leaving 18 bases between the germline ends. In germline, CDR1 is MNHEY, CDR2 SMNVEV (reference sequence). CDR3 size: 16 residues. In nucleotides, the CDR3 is TGTGCCAGCAGTTTAGCGGGGCTACGAGAAGGGTACGAGCAGTACTTC. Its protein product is CASSLAGLREGYEQYF.

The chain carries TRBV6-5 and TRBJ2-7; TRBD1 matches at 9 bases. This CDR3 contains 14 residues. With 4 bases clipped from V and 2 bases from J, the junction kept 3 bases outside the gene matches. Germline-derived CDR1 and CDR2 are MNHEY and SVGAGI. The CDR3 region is CASSSRTGAYEQYF. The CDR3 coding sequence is TGTGCCAGCAGTTCCAGGACAGGGGCCTACGAGCAGTACTTC.

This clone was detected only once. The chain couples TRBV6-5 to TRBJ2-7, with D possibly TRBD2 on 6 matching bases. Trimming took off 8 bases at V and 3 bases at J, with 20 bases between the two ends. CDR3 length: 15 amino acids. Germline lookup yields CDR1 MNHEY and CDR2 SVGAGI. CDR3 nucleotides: TGTGCCAGCCGCTCGACTCGGGACTTTCACTACGAGCAGTACTTC. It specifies CASRSTRDFHYEQYF.

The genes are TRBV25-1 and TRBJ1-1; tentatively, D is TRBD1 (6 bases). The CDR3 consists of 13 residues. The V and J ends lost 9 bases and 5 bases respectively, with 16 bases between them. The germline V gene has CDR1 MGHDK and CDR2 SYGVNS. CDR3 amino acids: CASRDTPRTEAFF. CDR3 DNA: TGTGCCAGTCGGGACACTCCCAGGACTGAAGCTTTCTTT.